Listed below are T cell receptor beta chains from one sample, sequenced in a study of blood T cell repertoires in COVID-19. The protocol was immunoSEQ multiplex PCR, while the TCRdb copy is restricted to in-frame clones and leaves out a portion. The repertoire has about 160,000 clones, just over 90% of them found once; the top ten carry roughly 2.1%. The source material was peripheral blood. The receptors come from a man younger than 30 with acute or convalescent COVID-19. Each CDR3 is given with its conserved first and last residue. Fields, in order: J gene, CDR3 length, D gene, clone size, V gene, CDR3 DNA, CDR3 protein. The D gene is left open where the match is weak. Size is stated for part of the rows, as once, few or many counts, or as a class when the clone is expanded.

TRBJ2-7,17,TRBD1,NA,TRBV5-5,TGTGCCAGCAGCCCGCCACCCGGACAGGCGACGATGTACGAGCAGTACTTC,CASSPPPGQATMYEQYF
TRBJ1-5,16,TRBD1,NA,TRBV11-3,TGTGCCAGCAGCTCCTACACCGGGACAGGGGGACAGCCCCAGCATTTT,CASSSYTGTGGQPQHF
TRBJ1-1,12,TRBD1,NA,TRBV7-8,TGTGCCAGCAGCCACAGGGGAACTGAAGCTTTCTTT,CASSHRGTEAFF
TRBJ1-6,13,NA,once,TRBV5-1,TGCGCCAGCAGCTTCGCAGATGGGACATCCCTCCACTTT,CASSFADGTSLHF
TRBJ2-1,16,TRBD2,NA,TRBV24-1,TGTGCCACCAGTGGGGGGTGGGGGACTAAGAACAATGAGCAGTTCTTC,CATSGGWGTKNNEQFF
TRBJ2-7,17,TRBD1,NA,TRBV2,TGTGCCATACATAAAGCTAAAACAGGGGGCAACTACTACGAGCAGTACTTC,CAIHKAKTGGNYYEQYF
TRBJ2-2,12,NA,NA,TRBV5-1,TGCGCCAGCAGCACCGGTACCGGGGAGCTGTTTTTT,CASSTGTGELFF
TRBJ1-1,15,TRBD1,NA,TRBV25-1,TGTGCCAGCAGTTACCGGACAGGGGCGGACACTGAAGCTTTCTTT,CASSYRTGADTEAFF
TRBJ2-1,14,NA,NA,TRBV7-9,TGTGCCAGCAGCCCAACGGGTCTACACAATGAGCAGTTCTTC,CASSPTGLHNEQFF
TRBJ2-2,18,TRBD1,NA,TRBV7-6,TGTGCCAGCAGCTTAGGCCGAGTAAGGGGGCGCCAGGCCGGGGAGCTGTTTTTT,CASSLGRVRGRQAGELFF
TRBJ1-5,18,TRBD1,NA,TRBV19,TGTGCCAGTAGTATAGGTATCGCGGGACAGGGGACTTATCAGCCCCAGCATTTT,CASSIGIAGQGTYQPQHF
TRBJ2-3,16,NA,NA,TRBV2,TGTGCCAGCAGTGAAGCCACAGGCGGCCTCACAGATACGCAGTATTTT,CASSEATGGLTDTQYF
TRBJ1-4,15,NA,NA,TRBV6-2/TRBV6-3,TGTGCCAGCAGTCCATCCCCGCGGGACGCCGAAAAACTGTTTTTT,CASSPSPRDAEKLFF
TRBJ2-1,15,TRBD2,NA,TRBV3-1/TRBV3-2,TGTGCCAGCAGCCATTGGACTAGCGGGAGGGTTGAGCAGTTCTTC,CASSHWTSGRVEQFF
TRBJ1-2,13,NA,NA,TRBV12-3/TRBV12-4,TGTGCCAGCACTTCGGGGGAAGCCTATGGCTACACCTTC,CASTSGEAYGYTF
TRBJ2-3,17,TRBD2,NA,TRBV6-6,TGTGCCAGCAGTCTAGCGGGGGAGGGATCTAGCACAGATACGCAGTATTTT,CASSLAGEGSSTDTQYF
TRBJ2-7,14,NA,NA,TRBV6-2/TRBV6-3,TGTGCCAGCGGCCGACAGTTCAGCTCCTACGAGCAGTACTTC,CASGRQFSSYEQYF
TRBJ2-5,12,NA,NA,TRBV11-2,TGTGCCAGCAGCCCCCCCGGACAAACCCAGTACTTC,CASSPPGQTQYF
TRBJ2-3,15,NA,NA,TRBV10-3,TGTGCCACCGAGGGCAGGTTGGGGATAACAGATACGCAGTATTTT,CATEGRLGITDTQYF
TRBJ2-1,17,TRBD2,NA,TRBV3-1/TRBV3-2,TGTGCCAGCAGCCAAGATGAAGCGGGAGGTACAGGGAATGAGCAGTTCTTC,CASSQDEAGGTGNEQFF
TRBJ1-1,15,NA,NA,TRBV18,TGTGCCAGCTCAGGTCAACAGGCATCGAACACTGAAGCTTTCTTT,CASSGQQASNTEAFF
TRBJ1-4,14,NA,once,TRBV19,TGTGCCAGTAGTATAGGACAGAGTGGCGAAAAACTGTTTTTT,CASSIGQSGEKLFF
TRBJ1-3,18,NA,NA,TRBV3-1/TRBV3-2,TGTGCCAGCAGCCAAGATGGGGGGGTAACAAGCTCTGGAAACACCATATATTTT,CASSQDGGVTSSGNTIYF
TRBJ1-4,15,TRBD1,NA,TRBV6-5,TGTGCCAGCAGGTTTATTGGACAGGGTGGAGAAAAACTGTTTTTT,CASRFIGQGGEKLFF
TRBJ1-4,16,NA,NA,TRBV7-6,TGTGCCAGCAGTTCTGCGGAAGGGGCTCAATCGGAAAAACTGTTTTTT,CASSSAEGAQSEKLFF
TRBJ2-7,14,NA,NA,TRBV5-4,TGTGCCAGCAGCTTGGATCGGAGTACCCACGAGCAGTACTTC,CASSLDRSTHEQYF
TRBJ2-1,15,NA,NA,TRBV24-1,TGTGCCACCAGTGATTTCGAGAGCTCCTACAATGAGCAGTTCTTC,CATSDFESSYNEQFF
TRBJ2-2,13,NA,NA,TRBV5-1,TGCGCCAGCAGCGAGACTACTACCGGGGAGCTGTTTTTT,CASSETTTGELFF
TRBJ1-2,13,TRBD1,NA,TRBV2,TGTGCCAGCAGTGAAGCAGGGGGCAGAGGCTACACCTTC,CASSEAGGRGYTF
TRBJ1-1,15,NA,NA,TRBV19,TGTGCCAGTCGGTTTCAGGGGCGCTTTGACACTGAAGCTTTCTTT,CASRFQGRFDTEAFF
TRBJ1-6,16,NA,NA,TRBV18,TGTGCCAGCTCAAGTTACAGGAGCTCCTATAATTCACCCCTCCACTTT,CASSSYRSSYNSPLHF
TRBJ2-1,14,TRBD2,NA,TRBV27,TGTGCCAGCAGTTTCAGCGGGGGGGAGGGTGAGCAGTTCTTC,CASSFSGGEGEQFF
TRBJ1-5,18,NA,NA,TRBV7-9,TGTGCCAGCAGCCCTATTACCGGGACAACTCATAGCAATCAGCCCCAGCATTTT,CASSPITGTTHSNQPQHF
TRBJ2-6,16,NA,NA,TRBV24-1,TGTGCCACCAGCGCAGTGGCAGTCTCTGGGGCCAACGTCCTGACTTTC,CATSAVAVSGANVLTF
TRBJ1-6,15,NA,NA,TRBV9,TGTGCCAGCAGCGTAGCAGGGCAGGGGAATTCACCCCTCCACTTT,CASSVAGQGNSPLHF
TRBJ1-1,15,NA,NA,TRBV25-1,TGTGCCAGCAGTGAATTGGAGGGGACGGACACTGAAGCTTTCTTT,CASSELEGTDTEAFF
TRBJ2-5,13,NA,NA,TRBV12-3/TRBV12-4,TGTGCCAGCAGTGACTATTTCCTAGAGACCCAGTACTTC,CASSDYFLETQYF
TRBJ2-7,16,TRBD2,NA,TRBV4-1,TGCGCCAGCAGCCAAGTTAGCGGGAGAGGGGCCTACGAGCAGTACTTC,CASSQVSGRGAYEQYF
TRBJ1-6,15,TRBD1,once,TRBV27,TGTGCCAGCAGTTTGATCGACAGGGACGGTTCACCCCTCCACTTT,CASSLIDRDGSPLHF
TRBJ1-4,17,TRBD1,NA,TRBV9,TGTGCCAGCAGCCCAAGAGGGGGCCCCGCTTCTAATGAAAAACTGTTTTTT,CASSPRGGPASNEKLFF
TRBJ1-6,15,NA,NA,TRBV19,TGTGCCAGTAGTATCCCTGGGGGGTTGAATTCACCCCTCCACTTT,CASSIPGGLNSPLHF
TRBJ2-7,16,TRBD2,NA,TRBV5-1,TGCGCCAGCAGCTTGTACAGCGGGGGACTCTCCTACGAGCAGTACTTC,CASSLYSGGLSYEQYF
TRBJ1-5,13,TRBD1,NA,TRBV19,TGTGCCGCCACGGGACAGGGGAATCAGCCCCAGCATTTT,CAATGQGNQPQHF
TRBJ2-1,15,TRBD2,NA,TRBV5-1,TGCGCCAGCAGCCTGAGCGGGGGTGTGGTCTATGAGCAGTTCTTC,CASSLSGGVVYEQFF
TRBJ1-2,16,TRBD1,NA,TRBV9,TGTGCCAGCAGCCAGGACAGGGGGCAGAACTTCTATGGCTACACCTTC,CASSQDRGQNFYGYTF
TRBJ1-1,15,TRBD1,once,TRBV27,TGTGCCAGCAGTCACAGGGGCTGGCGAGACACTGAAGCTTTCTTT,CASSHRGWRDTEAFF
TRBJ2-2,14,NA,NA,TRBV5-1,TGCGCCAGCAGCGAACAGGGGAACACCGGGGAGCTGTTTTTT,CASSEQGNTGELFF
TRBJ1-2,14,NA,NA,TRBV7-9,TGTGCCAGCACCCACCAGAACCCTGGCTATGGCTACACCTTC,CASTHQNPGYGYTF
TRBJ2-1,15,TRBD1,NA,TRBV6-5,TGTGCCAGCAGGGCAGCTCGGACAGGGAATCAAGAGCAGTTCTTC,CASRAARTGNQEQFF
TRBJ1-6,12,TRBD1,once,TRBV6-5,TGTGCCAGCAGGCACAGGGGGGTACCCCTCCACTTT,CASRHRGVPLHF
TRBJ1-5,14,NA,once,TRBV7-9,TGTGCCAGCACCAACGGGGGGGCGGATCAGCCCCAGCATTTT,CASTNGGADQPQHF
TRBJ2-2,14,TRBD1,NA,TRBV25-1,TGTGCCAGCAGGAAGACAGGGGAAACCGGGGAGCTGTTTTTT,CASRKTGETGELFF
TRBJ2-2,15,TRBD2,NA,TRBV30,TGTGCCTGGAGAAGGGAGCAAGCGGGAGCCGGGGAGCTGTTTTTT,CAWRREQAGAGELFF
TRBJ2-3,16,TRBD2,once,TRBV5-6,TGTGCCAGCAGCTTGGAAGCTAGCGGGAGCACAGATACGCAGTATTTT,CASSLEASGSTDTQYF
TRBJ1-1,15,NA,NA,TRBV29-1,TGCAGCGTTGAGAGGTTTACAGGAACGAACACTGAAGCTTTCTTT,CSVERFTGTNTEAFF
TRBJ2-7,16,TRBD2,NA,TRBV5-6,TGTGCCAGCAGCTCTAGATTAGCGGGAGTTAGCAACGAGCAGTACTTC,CASSSRLAGVSNEQYF
TRBJ2-7,15,TRBD2,once,TRBV5-6,TGTGCCAGCAGCCGGGAGACTAGCGGGAGCCACGAGCAGTACTTC,CASSRETSGSHEQYF